This T cell receptor beta chain came from a study of glioma-infiltrating T cells after dendritic cell vaccination. The time point is: after dendritic cell vaccination, including at tumor progression/relapse. Assay used: immunoSEQ multiplex PCR; TCRdb lists only in-frame clones, some missing. Of about 99,000 clones in the sample, 75% to 90% were seen once. Germline V lookup: CDR1 SGHDT, CDR2 YYEEEE. With 4 bases removed from V and 3 bases from J, the gap between germline ends came to 17 bases. The CDR3 is made up of 15 amino acids. The chain combines TRBV5-6 with TRBJ2-7; D is possibly TRBD2 (5 bases). The receptor comes from a human donor with glioblastoma. The source was blood, collected after dendritic cell vaccination. In nucleotides, the CDR3 is TGTGCCAGCAGCCAGCTTCCGGACTTACTCTACGAGCAGTACTTC. This sequence encodes CASSQLPDLLYEQYF.